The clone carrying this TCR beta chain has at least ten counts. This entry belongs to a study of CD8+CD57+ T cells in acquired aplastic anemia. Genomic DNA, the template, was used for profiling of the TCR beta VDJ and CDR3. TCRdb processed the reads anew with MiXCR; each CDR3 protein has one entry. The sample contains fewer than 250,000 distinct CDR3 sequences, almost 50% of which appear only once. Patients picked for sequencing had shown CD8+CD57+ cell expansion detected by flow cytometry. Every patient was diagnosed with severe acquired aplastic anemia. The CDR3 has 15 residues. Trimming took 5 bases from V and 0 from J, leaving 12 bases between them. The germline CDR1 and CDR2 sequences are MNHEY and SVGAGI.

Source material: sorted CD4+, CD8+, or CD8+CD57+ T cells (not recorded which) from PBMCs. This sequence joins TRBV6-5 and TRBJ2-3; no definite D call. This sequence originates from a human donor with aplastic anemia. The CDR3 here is CASSEARGSTDTQYF. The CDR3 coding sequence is TGTGCCAGCAGTGAAGCAAGAGGCAGCACAGATACGCAGTATTTT.